This T cell receptor (beta chain) derives from a study of blood T cell repertoires in COVID-19. Whole-study context: Spain, Italy and the United States supplied samples that represented acute and convalescent COVID-19.

Original processing methods: Amplified reference gene primers provided the basis for estimating nucleated cell counts. The protocol was immunoSEQ multiplex PCR, while the TCRdb copy is restricted to in-frame clones and leaves out a portion. D and trimming come from the DNA, and the V and J calls and clone size come from that table. The sample shows 300,000 to 450,000 clones, about 85% of them seen only once. V was cut by 4 bases and J by 5 bases, with 10 bases left in between. This CDR3 contains 12 residues. In germline, CDR1 is SGDLS, CDR2 YYNGEE. The chain carries TRBV9 and TRBJ2-7, with a tentative D call TRBD2 (6 bases). Sequencing was performed on peripheral blood. The receptor's source is a woman aged 18-30 years with acute or convalescent COVID-19. The CDR3 nucleotides are TGTGCCAGCAGCCCCGGCGGGGACGAGCAGTACTTC. Translated: CASSPGGDEQYF.